Shown below are 13 T cell receptor beta chains from a single sample sequenced in a study of T cells after yellow fever vaccination. A single record per CDR3 protein comes from TCRdb applying MiXCR to the 5' RACE reads. Here the sample spans approximately 610,000 distinct CDR3 sequences, less than 20% being singletons. This sample comprised PBMCs, obtained more than 4 days after the first yellow fever vaccination. These TCRs come from a man aged 18-30 years who received the YFV17D yellow fever vaccine.

This clonotype was counted at least ten times. The chain is built from TRBV6-1 and TRBJ1-1; D is possibly TRBD1 (6 bases). The CDR3 covers 15 residues. Trimming left V 3 bases short and J 1 base short, with 12 bases between. The germline gives CDR1 MNHNS, CDR2 SASEGT. The CDR3 DNA sequence: TGTGCCAGCAGTGATCACAGGGCCTCGAACACTGAAGCTTTCTTT. It specifies CASSDHRASNTEAFF.

V and J are TRBV2 and TRBJ2-7; 9 bases agree with TRBD1. V was pared by 6 bases and J by 9 bases, with 15 bases of the junction left unmatched. Germline CDR1 SNHLY, CDR2 FYNNEI. The CDR3 consists of 15 residues. CDR3 sequence: CASRDFGTGYGGQYV. The CDR3 bases are TGTGCCAGCAGGGACTTCGGGACAGGGTATGGTGGGCAGTACGTC.

J is TRBJ1-5 and V is TRBV18; D might be TRBD1 (5 bases). The V end was cut by 6 bases, the J end by 2 bases, with 11 bases between. CDR3 length: 14 amino acids. CDR1 and CDR2 from the germline V gene are KGHSH and LQKENI. The CDR3 here is CASSPPGGNQPQHF. CDR3 nucleotides: TGTGCCAGCTCCCCTCCGGGGGGCAATCAGCCCCAGCATTTT.

This clonotype appeared many times. The J gene is TRBJ2-3, the V gene TRBV29-1, with 7 bases identical to TRBD2. The germline CDR1 and CDR2 sequences are SQVTM and ANQGSEA. CDR3 length: 14 amino acids. With 3 bases clipped from V and 6 bases from J, the junction kept 9 bases outside the gene matches. Here the CDR3 reads CSVDIGGLTDTQYF. The CDR3 region has the DNA TGCAGCGTTGATATCGGGGGGTTAACGGATACGCAGTATTTT.

The V and J genes are TRBV20-1 and TRBJ2-4; D may be TRBD1 (6 bases). Trimming shortened V by 1 base and J by 0 bases, and 10 bases separated the two germline ends. The CDR3 is 15 residues long. Per germline, CDR1 DFQATT and CDR2 SNEGSKA (reference sequence). The CDR3 loop is CSARARGSAKNIQYF. The DNA of the CDR3 is TGCAGTGCTAGAGCAAGGGGGTCAGCCAAAAACATTCAGTACTTC.

This rearrangement joins TRBV4-2 to TRBJ2-2; D remains ambiguous. V was trimmed by 4 bases and J by 2 bases, leaving 17 bases between them. The germline CDR1 and CDR2 sequences are LGHNA and YNFKEQ. This CDR3 is built from 17 residues. This chain's CDR3 is CASSPETWQANTGELFF. CDR3 in DNA: TGTGCCAGCAGCCCCGAAACCTGGCAGGCAAACACCGGGGAGCTGTTTTTT.

This clonotype was observed a handful of times. V is TRBV20-1 and J is TRBJ1-5, with D perhaps TRBD1 (5 bases). V lost 0 bases and J lost 5, with 5 bases in between. This CDR3 has 12 residues. CDR1 and CDR2 (germline): DFQATT, SNEGSKA (reference sequence). The CDR3 sequence: CSAREGDQPQHF. CDR3 DNA sequence: TGCAGTGCTAGAGAAGGGGATCAGCCCCAGCATTTT.

In its sample, this clonotype was seen many times. The J gene is TRBJ1-1, the V gene TRBV12-3 or TRBV12-4; the D is unclear. The length of the CDR3 is 14 residues. V was pared by 5 bases and J by 0 bases, with 10 bases between. CDR3 DNA: TGTGCCAGCAGTCCCCGGACGGTGAACACTGAAGCTTTCTTT. Translating gives CASSPRTVNTEAFF.

This clonotype was picked up one time. The chain links TRBV4-2 to TRBJ2-5; no reliable D call. The CDR3 contains 13 residues. The germline V and J ends were trimmed by 0 bases and 6 bases, with 8 bases remaining between them. The germline gives CDR1 LGHNA, CDR2 YNFKEQ. The CDR3 is CASSQEEGKTQYF. The CDR3 DNA reads as TGTGCCAGCAGCCAAGAGGAAGGCAAGACCCAGTACTTC.

V and J are TRBV11-2 and TRBJ1-3, with D hard to call. Trimming took off 8 bases at V and 0 bases at J, with 23 bases between the two ends. This CDR3 has 18 residues. Germline V gene lookup returns CDR1 SGHAT and CDR2 FQNNGV. CDR3 nucleotide sequence: TGTGCCAGCGAACGACGTCTAACCAGTCTAAACTCTGGAAACACCATATATTTT. It is translated as CASERRLTSLNSGNTIYF. Filled out from reference TRBV11-2 and TRBJ1-3, the complete variable domain reads EAGVAQSPRYKIIEKRQSVAFWCNPISGHATLYWYQQILGQGPKLLIQFQNNGVVDDSQLPKDRFSAERLKGVDSTLKIQPAKLEDSAVYLCASERRLTSLNSGNTIYFGEGSWLTVV.

The chain uses TRBV28 and TRBJ2-1; maybe TRBD1 (7 bases). The germline V gene encodes CDR1 MDHEN and CDR2 SYDVKM. This CDR3 contains 17 residues. V was trimmed by 7 bases and J by 4 bases, leaving 23 bases between them. The CDR3 sequence: CASTIIYTGAGYNEQFF. CDR3 nucleotide sequence: TGTGCCAGCACCATAATATATACAGGGGCGGGATACAATGAGCAGTTCTTC.

This clonotype occurred a few times. In DNA, the CDR3 is TGCAGCGTTGTAAAGGGAACCGGGGAGCTGTTTTTT. Its translation: CSVVKGTGELFF. This chain uses TRBV29-1 with TRBJ2-2, with D hard to call. V was cut by 4 bases and J by 5 bases, with 8 bases left in between. The CDR3 has 12 residues. Germline V CDR1 and CDR2: SQVTM, ANQGSEA.

In DNA form, the CDR3 reads TGTGCCAGCAGCCTCCACCCCGGGACAGGGACTTTGCAGTACTTC. It encodes CASSLHPGTGTLQYF. The rearrangement joins TRBV4-2 to TRBJ2-7; 9 bases fit TRBD1. Germline V gene lookup returns CDR1 LGHNA and CDR2 YNFKEQ. J gave up 9 bases and V 4 bases, and 13 bases lay outside the gene matches. The CDR3 totals 15 residues.